One sample yielded the 9 T cell receptor beta chains listed below, sequenced in a study of T-cell memory formation after mild COVID-19. TCRdb reprocessed the 5' RACE reads with MiXCR, giving one entry per CDR3 protein. The data hold hundreds of thousands of distinct CDR3 sequences, with about a sixth observed a single time. Material: PBMCs or a T cell subset sorted from them (not recorded which). These receptors were obtained from an adult woman who had mild COVID-19 (a few samples of this study predate the infection). Cell type and time point are not known.

This clonotype was seen ten or more times. CDR3 residues: CASSLAGGSLEQYF. In nucleotides, the CDR3 is TGTGCCAGCAGTTTAGCGGGAGGGTCCCTCGAGCAGTACTTC. This chain connects TRBV12-3 or TRBV12-4 to TRBJ2-7; TRBD2 matches at 7 bases. The CDR3 consists of 14 residues. The ends lost 0 bases at V and 6 bases at J; junction bases unmatched: 5.

This clonotype was seen just once. Written as DNA, the CDR3 is TGTGCCAGCACTGGCGACCGGGACAGGGACTACGAGCAGTACTTC. Amino acid sequence: CASTGDRDRDYEQYF. The chain couples TRBV27 to TRBJ2-7; 9 bases map to TRBD1. V was pared by 7 bases and J by 3 bases, with 10 bases of the junction left unmatched. The length of the CDR3 is 15 residues. Germline V CDR1 and CDR2: MNHEY, SMNVEV (reference sequence).

This clonotype was counted ten times or more. The gene calls are TRBV29-1 and TRBJ1-3; no clear D gene. CDR3 length: 13 residues. Deletions cut 3 bases from V and 3 bases from J, with 9 bases between. Germline CDR1 SQVTM, CDR2 ANQGSEA. The CDR3 protein is CSVEYSGGNTIYF. The CDR3 nucleotides read TGCAGCGTTGAGTATAGCGGTGGAAACACCATATATTTT.

The V gene is TRBV2, the J gene TRBJ2-1; D not certain. Germline CDR1 is SNHLY and CDR2 is FYNNEI. The CDR3 runs 14 residues. Trimming shortened V by 1 base and J by 4 bases, and 8 bases separated the two germline ends. CDR3 bases: TGTGCCAGCAGTGAAGGGGAACCTTACAATGAGCAGTTCTTC. It specifies CASSEGEPYNEQFF.

The rearrangement links TRBV13 to TRBJ1-2; TRBD1 matches 9 bases. V was pared by 4 bases and J by 5 bases, with 8 bases of the junction left unmatched. This CDR3 contains 15 residues. The germline gives CDR1 PRHDT, CDR2 FYEKMQ (reference sequence). The CDR3 protein is CASSSGGQGNYGYTF. The DNA of the CDR3 is TGTGCCAGCAGCTCCGGGGGACAGGGTAATTATGGCTACACCTTC. Full variable domain (missing parts from reference TRBV13 and TRBJ1-2): AAGVIQSPRHLIKEKRETATLKCYPIPRHDTVYWYQQGPGQDPQFLISFYEKMQSDKGSIPDRFSAQQFSDYHSELNMSSLELGDSALYFCASSSGGQGNYGYTFGSGTRLTVV.

The CDR3 region has the DNA TGCGCCAGCAGCCAAGATCCTAATATGGGTCAGCCCCAGCATTTT. Protein sequence: CASSQDPNMGQPQHF. This chain joins TRBV4-1 and TRBJ1-5; unclear D gene. Trimming pared 0 bases from V and 6 bases from J, leaving 12 bases between. The CDR3 is 15 residues long. The germline CDR1 and CDR2 sequences are MGHRA and YSYEKL.

V usage is TRBV2 and J usage is TRBJ2-7; tentative D call: TRBD1 (6 bases). The V gene's germline CDR1 is SNHLY and CDR2 FYNNEI. V was shortened by 5 bases and J by 7 bases, with 12 bases between the two germline ends. The CDR3 extends over 12 amino acids. This chain's CDR3 is CASSPDSLEQYF. CDR3 nucleotides: TGTGCCAGCAGTCCGGACAGCCTGGAGCAGTACTTC.

This clonotype was seen only a few times. The J gene is TRBJ1-3, the V gene TRBV10-3; 7 nucleotides line up with TRBD1. V lost 11 bases to trimming and J lost 0 bases; unmatched junction nucleotides: 7. CDR1 and CDR2 (germline): ENHRY, SYGVKD. CDR3 length: 14 residues. CDR3 in amino acids: CAALGGHSGNTIYF. CDR3 DNA sequence: TGTGCCGCCCTAGGGGGCCACTCTGGAAACACCATATATTTT.

This clonotype has only a few counts. The rearrangement links TRBV7-2 to TRBJ2-2; D is unresolved. Germline V gene sequence: CDR1 SGHTA, CDR2 FQGNSA. CDR3 length: 14 amino acids. V shed 1 base and J shed 6 bases, with 9 bases lying between them. In DNA form, the CDR3 reads TGTGCCAGCAGCTTAGTGCCCGGCCCCGGGGAGCTGTTTTTT. Translated, it gives CASSLVPGPGELFF.